The 13 T cell receptor beta chains listed next were all sequenced from one sample in a study of response to subunit inactivated influenza vaccine. TCRdb processed the RT-PCR reads anew with MiXCR; each CDR3 protein has one entry. Of roughly 460,000 distinct CDR3 sequences listed, 11% are singletons. The sequenced sample was PBMCs from blood, obtained roughly 46 days after vaccination. The receptors come from a middle-aged man who received an inactivated influenza vaccine.

The chain joins TRBV5-8 to TRBJ2-3, with 7 nucleotides matching TRBD2. Germline V CDR1 and CDR2: SGHTS, YDEGEE. This CDR3 is 16 amino acids long. Trimming took 3 bases from V and 4 from J; bases not matched to a gene: 11. The CDR3 loop is CASSWRLAQWADTQYF. DNA of the CDR3: TGTGCCAGCAGCTGGAGACTAGCCCAATGGGCAGATACGCAGTATTTT.

The table lists this clonotype with a few counts. The chain joins TRBV12-3 or TRBV12-4 to TRBJ2-1; TRBD2 matches at 9 bases. V was pared by 3 bases and J by 7 bases, with 7 bases of the junction left unmatched. The CDR3 contains 15 residues. The CDR3 spells CASSFPSGTGNEQFF. The CDR3 DNA follows: TGTGCCAGCAGTTTCCCTAGCGGGACGGGGAATGAGCAGTTCTTC.

This clonotype was recorded many times. This rearrangement joins TRBV7-2 to TRBJ2-1, with TRBD2 matching 8 bases. This CDR3 contains 14 residues. V lost 7 bases to trimming and J lost 5 bases; unmatched junction nucleotides: 7. Looked up from germline, CDR1 is SGHTA and CDR2 is FQGNSA. In DNA, the CDR3 is TGTGCCAGCAACCGACTAGCGCGGAACAATGAGCAGTTCTTC. Amino acid sequence: CASNRLARNNEQFF.

This clonotype was seen many times. This chain uses TRBV7-2 with TRBJ2-1; 7 bases agree with TRBD2. CDR1 and CDR2 (germline): SGHTA, FQGNSA. The CDR3 runs to 15 residues. The V gene end was trimmed by 0 bases and the J gene end by 8 bases; junction bases not matched to a gene: 7. The CDR3 loop is CASSLARGNIDEQFF. The CDR3 DNA sequence: TGTGCCAGCAGCTTAGCGCGGGGGAACATCGATGAGCAGTTCTTC.

This clonotype was seen more than once but under ten times. The gene calls are TRBV7-2 and TRBJ2-5; TRBD1 matches 10 bases. The CDR3 runs to 17 residues. Per germline, CDR1 SGHTA and CDR2 FQGNSA. With 3 bases clipped from V and 5 bases from J, the junction kept 12 bases outside the gene matches. CDR3 region: CASSFTFPGQGMETQYF. The DNA for the CDR3 is TGTGCCAGCAGCTTTACCTTTCCGGGACAGGGGATGGAGACCCAGTACTTC.

In its sample, this clonotype was seen a few times. The chain recombines TRBV2 with TRBJ2-1; either TRBD1 or TRBD2 may fit D (5 bases each). The V and J ends lost 8 bases and 1 base respectively, with 9 bases between them. This CDR3 spans 13 amino acids. Germline V gene sequence: CDR1 SNHLY, CDR2 FYNNEI. The CDR3 DNA reads TGTGCCAGCCAGGGACCTTCCTACAATGAGCAGTTCTTC. This translates into CASQGPSYNEQFF.

The rearrangement uses TRBV5-1 and TRBJ2-5; D uncertain. CDR1 and CDR2 (germline): SGHRS, YFSETQ. V was pared by 4 bases and J by 5 bases, with 12 bases between. The CDR3 sequence is 13 residues long. The CDR3 DNA reads TGCGCCAGCAGCACCACAGCTCGGGAGACCCAGTACTTC. It specifies CASSTTARETQYF.

The chain uses TRBV2 and TRBJ2-1, with 12 bases aligning to TRBD2. The CDR3 covers 17 residues. Germline-derived CDR1 and CDR2 are SNHLY and FYNNEI. J gave up 6 bases and V 7 bases, and 13 bases lay outside the gene matches. CDR3 in amino acids: CASTRLAGVLESNEQFF. The CDR3, as DNA: TGTGCCAGCACGAGACTAGCGGGAGTTTTAGAGAGCAATGAGCAGTTCTTC.

This clonotype was seen only a few times. The chain employs TRBV28 and TRBJ2-2, with D possibly TRBD1 on 6 matching bases. The CDR3 is 13 amino acids. The V gene lost 6 bases and the J gene lost 6 bases, with 11 bases spanning the gap. The germline CDR1 and CDR2 sequences are MDHEN and SYDVKM. The CDR3 nucleotides are TGTGCCAGCAGCTTAAGACAGGCCGGGGAGCTGTTTTTT. Protein product: CASSLRQAGELFF. Full variable domain (missing parts from reference TRBV28 and TRBJ2-2): DVKVTQSSRYLVKRTGEKVFLECVQDMDHENMFWYRQDPGLGLRLIYFSYDVKMKEKGDIPEGYSVSREKKERFSLILESASTNQTSMYLCASSLRQAGELFFGEGSRLTVL.

The chain uses TRBV5-6 and TRBJ2-3; 7 bases align to TRBD2. The CDR3 has 15 residues. V was pared by 2 bases and J by 4 bases, with 7 bases of the junction left unmatched. Germline assignment: CDR1 SGHDT and CDR2 YYEEEE. The CDR3 region has the DNA TGTGCCAGCAGCTTTAGGACTAGGAGTGCAGATACGCAGTATTTT. It specifies CASSFRTRSADTQYF.

The rearrangement links TRBV29-1 to TRBJ1-2; maybe TRBD1 (5 bases). The CDR3 is 13 residues long. Germline CDR1 and CDR2: SQVTM and ANQGSEA. Trimming stripped 0 bases from V and 7 bases from J, with 12 bases between. CDR3 DNA sequence: TGCAGCGTTGAAGATCTCAGGGTTCCTGGCTACACCTTC. This encodes CSVEDLRVPGYTF.

This clonotype has ten or more counts. The chain is built from TRBV24-1 and TRBJ2-1; 10 bases agree with TRBD2. The CDR3 extends over 15 amino acids. In germline, CDR1 is KGHDR, CDR2 SFDVKD. V gave up 6 bases and J gave up 3 bases; unmatched junction bases: 4. In DNA, the CDR3 is TGTGCCACCAGTAAAACTAGCGGGGACTACAATGAGCAGTTCTTC. As protein: CATSKTSGDYNEQFF.

This clonotype was counted many times. The gene calls are TRBV20-1 and TRBJ2-7, with 8 bases matching TRBD1. Germline V gene sequence: CDR1 DFQATT, CDR2 SNEGSKA (reference sequence). V shed 2 bases and J 7 bases; nucleotides not matched to a gene: 10. The CDR3 is 14 residues long. As DNA, the CDR3 is TGCAGTGCTAGAAAGTTGCAGGGGGCGGGAGAGCAGTACTTC. As protein: CSARKLQGAGEQYF.